The T cell receptor (beta chain) under discussion was sequenced for a study of T cells after yellow fever vaccination (dated 2019 in TCRdb). At the level of the whole study: The SMART-Seq v4 Ultra Low Input RNA kit was used to prepare libraries from fractions with low cell numbers. To follow T-cell clones before and after both primary and booster YFV17D yellow fever vaccination, bulk TCR alpha and beta repertoires underwent longitudinal sequencing. Blood was drawn at multiple timepoints before and after primary and secondary immunization, with bulk PBMC replicates and cell subsets isolated. Two healthy male donors, one aged 18 to 30 and one aged 30 to 40 years, made up the cohort.

CDR1 and CDR2 are drawn from the germline V gene (reference sequence): DFQATT, SNEGSKA. Trimmed from V: 5 bases; trimmed from J: 2 bases; junction bases lacking a gene match: 3. The CDR3 has 14 amino acids, counting the end cysteine and phenylalanine. Only the CDR3 DNA stays, 42 bases, in frame from base 1. There are a few counts of this clonotype. There is no known antigen for this receptor. No base-level quality is on record; no much larger clone is a single base apart. Overall study results and their limits: Only a couple of donors were included in the study, so the extent to which the findings can be generalized is limited. Computational filtering was required because FACS-sorted repertoires could contain abundant contaminating clonotypes from the bulk population. Most clones expanded after primary vaccination (approximately 95% of CD4 and roughly 88% of CD8) were re-detected after the booster, suggesting that broad memory maintenance occurred. A small fraction of clonotypes showed up in both the CD4 and CD8 compartments, probably as a result of convergent recombination. The secondary T-cell response was found to be weaker but faster than the primary response, with a peak reached on day 5 rather than on day 15.

In light of the paper, this sample's treatment or condition label describes: live attenuated yellow fever vaccine strain. At each blood-draw timepoint, two biological replicates of bulk PBMCs were obtained. A standard Ficoll-Paque protocol was used to isolate PBMCs from peripheral blood. RNA was extracted with TriZol from bulk PBMCs, CD4 and CD8 fractions, and dextramer-positive and dextramer-negative fractions. TCRdb shows the sequencer as Illumina NovaSeq 6000. TCR cDNA was synthesized by 5'RACE template switching, which introduced a universal primer site and unique molecular identifiers. Priming of cDNA synthesis was performed from both the TCR alpha and TCR beta constant segments. Libraries were amplified in two PCR steps, with sample barcodes and sequencing adapters added in the second step. Sequencing of libraries was performed on Illumina HiSeq 2500 (2x100 bp) or NovaSeq (2x150 bp). Concerning the study's data processing: Reads were demultiplexed and collapsed into UMI consensus sequences with MIGEC, and V(D)J alignment was performed with MiXCR. Using edgeR on replicate PBMC samples, clonotypes were called vaccine-responding if FDR was below 0.01 and the log2 fold change was above 5 up to day 15. Bulk clonotypes were assigned CD4 or CD8 identity according to which sequenced CD4 or CD8 repertoire held them at higher abundance. TCRdb's own reprocessing of the public reads used fastp at Q25 and MiXCR and kept productive beta chains. When rows share a CDR3 protein, they turn into one entry using the most common DNA and genes. TCRdb's processing, not the authors', yielded these V and J calls. Across this sample there are fewer than 350,000 distinct CDR3 sequences, with 3.5% to 4.5% seen only once. The ten largest clones add up to around 19% of the sample.

The input for sequencing was PBMCs, taken 15 days after the yellow fever booster vaccination. The TCR originated in a man aged 18 to 30 who received the YFV17D yellow fever vaccine. The sequence joins TRBV20-1 to TRBJ2-1; TRBD2 lines up with 10 middle nucleotides. The nucleotide sequence reads as follows: TGCAGTGCTTTAGCGGGGGGCACCTACAATGAGCAGTTCTTC. This translates into CSALAGGTYNEQFF.